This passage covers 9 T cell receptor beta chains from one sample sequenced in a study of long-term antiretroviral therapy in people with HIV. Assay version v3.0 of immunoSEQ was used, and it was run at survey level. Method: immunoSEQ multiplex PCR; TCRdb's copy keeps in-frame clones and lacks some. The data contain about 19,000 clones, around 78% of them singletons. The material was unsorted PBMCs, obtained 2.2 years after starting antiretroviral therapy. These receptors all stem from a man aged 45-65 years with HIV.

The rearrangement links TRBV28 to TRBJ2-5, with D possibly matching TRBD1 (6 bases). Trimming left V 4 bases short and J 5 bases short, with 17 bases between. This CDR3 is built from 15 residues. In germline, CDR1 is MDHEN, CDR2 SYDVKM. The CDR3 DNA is TGTGCCAGCAGTTCCTCGGACAGCTTTGGGGAGACCCAGTACTTC. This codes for CASSSSDSFGETQYF.

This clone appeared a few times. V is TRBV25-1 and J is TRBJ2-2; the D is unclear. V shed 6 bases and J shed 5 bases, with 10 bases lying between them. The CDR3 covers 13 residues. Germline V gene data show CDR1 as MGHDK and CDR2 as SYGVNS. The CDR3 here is CASSAFGTGELFF. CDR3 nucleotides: TGTGCCAGCAGCGCCTTTGGGACCGGGGAGCTGTTTTTT.

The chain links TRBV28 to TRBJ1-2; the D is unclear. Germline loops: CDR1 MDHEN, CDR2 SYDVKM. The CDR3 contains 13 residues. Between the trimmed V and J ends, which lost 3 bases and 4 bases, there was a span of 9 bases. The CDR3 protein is CASSFARFYGYTF. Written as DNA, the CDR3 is TGTGCCAGCAGTTTTGCTCGGTTCTATGGCTACACCTTC.

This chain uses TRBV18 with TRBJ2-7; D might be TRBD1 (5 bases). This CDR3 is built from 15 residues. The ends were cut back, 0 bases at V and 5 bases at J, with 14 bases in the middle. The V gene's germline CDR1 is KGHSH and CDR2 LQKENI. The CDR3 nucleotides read TGTGCCAGCTCACCACCCCGGCAGGGTATTAACGAGCAGTACTTC. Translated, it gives CASSPPRQGINEQYF.

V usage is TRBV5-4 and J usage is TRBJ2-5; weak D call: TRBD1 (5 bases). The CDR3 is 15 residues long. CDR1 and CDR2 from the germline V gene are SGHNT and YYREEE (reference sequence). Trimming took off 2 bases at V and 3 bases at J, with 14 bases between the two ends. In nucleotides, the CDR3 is TGTGCCAGCAGCTTCGTCGGGCTAGGGGAAGAGACCCAGTACTTC. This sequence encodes CASSFVGLGEETQYF.

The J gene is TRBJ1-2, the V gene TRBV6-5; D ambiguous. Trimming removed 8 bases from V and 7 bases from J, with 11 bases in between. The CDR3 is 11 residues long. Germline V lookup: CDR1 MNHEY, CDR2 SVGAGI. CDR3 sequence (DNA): TGTGCCAGCCTATTCAATGGTGGCTACACCTTC. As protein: CASLFNGGYTF.

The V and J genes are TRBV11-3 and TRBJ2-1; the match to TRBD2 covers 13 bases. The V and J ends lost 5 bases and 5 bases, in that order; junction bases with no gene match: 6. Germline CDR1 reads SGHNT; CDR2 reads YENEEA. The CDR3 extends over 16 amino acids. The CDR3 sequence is CASSASLAGGNNEQFF. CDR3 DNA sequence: TGTGCCAGCAGCGCTTCACTAGCGGGAGGGAACAATGAGCAGTTCTTC.

The CDR3 nucleotides are TGTGCTAGTGCAGTAACTAGCGGGCATGAAGAGACCCAGTACTTC. Its translation: CASAVTSGHEETQYF. The rearrangement joins TRBV12-5 to TRBJ2-5; TRBD2 agrees at 9 bases. This CDR3 spans 15 amino acids. Trimming at V came to 7 bases and at J to 3 bases, leaving 9 bases not matched to a gene. Germline V lookup: CDR1 LGHNT, CDR2 FRNRAP.

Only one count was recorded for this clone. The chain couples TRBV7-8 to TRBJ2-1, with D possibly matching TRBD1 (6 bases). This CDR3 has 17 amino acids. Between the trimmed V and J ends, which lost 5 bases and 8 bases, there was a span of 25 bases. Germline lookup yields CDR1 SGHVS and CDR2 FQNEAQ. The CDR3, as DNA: TGTGCCAGCAGCCATTCTAGGGGGAAGATTCGGTCGGATGAGCAGTTCTTC. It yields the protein CASSHSRGKIRSDEQFF.